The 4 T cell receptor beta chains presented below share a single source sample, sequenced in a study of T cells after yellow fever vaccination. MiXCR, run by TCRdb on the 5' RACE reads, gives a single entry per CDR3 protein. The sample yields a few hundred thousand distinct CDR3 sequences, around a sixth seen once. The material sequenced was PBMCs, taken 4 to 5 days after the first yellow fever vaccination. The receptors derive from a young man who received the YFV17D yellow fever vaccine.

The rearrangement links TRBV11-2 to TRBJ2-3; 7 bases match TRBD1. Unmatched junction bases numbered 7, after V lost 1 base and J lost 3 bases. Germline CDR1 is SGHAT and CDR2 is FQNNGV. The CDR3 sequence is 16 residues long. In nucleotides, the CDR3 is TGTGCCAGCAGCTTAGGAACCGACAGGGTAACAGATACGCAGTATTTT. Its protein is CASSLGTDRVTDTQYF.

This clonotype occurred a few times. DNA of the CDR3: TGTGCCAGCAGCGCATCAGGGGGCAATCAGCCCCAGCATTTT. Protein product: CASSASGGNQPQHF. The chain is built from TRBV2 and TRBJ1-5; possible D gene TRBD1, 6 bases. The ends were cut back, 6 bases at V and 2 bases at J, with 11 bases in the middle. The CDR3 has 14 residues. Germline V gives CDR1 SNHLY, CDR2 FYNNEI. The complete variable domain, with remaining parts taken from reference TRBV2 and TRBJ1-5, reads EPEVTQTPSHQVTQMGQEVILRCVPISNHLYFYWYRQILGQKVEFLVSFYNNEISEKSEIFDDQFSVERPDGSNFTLKIRSTKLEDSAMYFCASSASGGNQPQHFGDGTRLSIL.

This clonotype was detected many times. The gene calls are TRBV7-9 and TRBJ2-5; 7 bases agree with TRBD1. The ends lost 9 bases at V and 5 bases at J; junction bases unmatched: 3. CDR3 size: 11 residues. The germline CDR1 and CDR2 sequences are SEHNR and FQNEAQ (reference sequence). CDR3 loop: CASGTVETQYF. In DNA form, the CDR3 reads TGTGCCAGTGGGACAGTGGAGACCCAGTACTTC. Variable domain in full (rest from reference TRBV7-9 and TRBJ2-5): DTGVSQNPRHKITKRGQNVTFRCDPISEHNRLYWYRQTLGQGPEFLTYFQNEAQLEKSRLLSDRFSAERPKGSFSTLEIQRTEQGDSAMYLCASGTVETQYFGPGTRLLVL.

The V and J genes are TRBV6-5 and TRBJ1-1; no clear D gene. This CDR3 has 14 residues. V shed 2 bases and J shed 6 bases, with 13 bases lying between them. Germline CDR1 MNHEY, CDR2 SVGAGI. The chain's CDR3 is CASSYPGVTSEAFF. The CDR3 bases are TGTGCCAGCAGTTACCCTGGGGTGACCTCTGAAGCTTTCTTT.